This T cell receptor (beta chain) was captured in a study of Ad26.COV2.S vaccination and SARS-CoV-2 variants. The overall study: Donor got 5x10^10 or 1x10^11 viral particles of Ad26.COV2.S.

The repertoire was sequenced with immunoSEQ multiplex PCR; TCRdb's copy has only in-frame clones and lacks some. This sample has fewer than 500,000 clones, with roughly 88% found just once. Documented treatment: around 19 received Ad26.COV2.S at low or high dose, single or two shots; several received placebo; per-sample allocation not given. Day 63 after the first injection of vaccine or placebo was the sampling time. SARS-CoV-2 spike from the Wuhan strain was encoded by the vaccine, an Ad26 vector. V was shortened by 3 bases and J by 0 bases, with 21 bases between the two germline ends. This CDR3 has 19 amino acids. The germline V gene has CDR1 LNHDA and CDR2 SQIVND (reference sequence).

The material sequenced was peripheral blood, taken in a trial of Ad26.COV2.S vaccine versus placebo. J is TRBJ1-5 and V is TRBV19; maybe TRBD1 (5 bases). This sequence was found in a person aged 18 to 65 who received the Ad26.COV2.S COVID-19 vaccine or a placebo. The CDR3 loop reads CASSILSGILTDSNQPQHF. Here the CDR3 DNA reads TGTGCCAGTAGTATCTTATCGGGAATTTTGACAGATAGCAATCAGCCCCAGCATTTT.